A selection of T cell receptor beta chains follows, all from one sample in a study of blood T cell repertoires in COVID-19. Only in-frame clones appear in the TCRdb table, and some are missing; sequencing was by immunoSEQ multiplex PCR. The sample includes 200,000 to 250,000 clones, more than 80% of them seen just once. The material sequenced was peripheral blood. The receptors stem from a woman older than 75 with COVID-19, enrolled during active disease. The CDR3 runs from the conserved cysteine through the conserved F or W. Each record gives: clone size, J gene, V gene, D gene, CDR3 protein, CDR3 DNA. The D gene is left open where the match is weak. Clone size is not always given. Where it is, it says once, few, many or a class for expanded clones.

size: NA
J: TRBJ1-6
V: TRBV5-1
D: NA
CDR3: CASREISSYNSPLHF
DNA: TGCGCCAGCAGGGAGATTAGCTCCTATAATTCACCCCTCCACTTT

size: NA
J: TRBJ2-1
V: TRBV11-3
D: TRBD1
CDR3: CASSYAGTATYNEQFF
DNA: TGTGCCAGCAGTTACGCCGGGACAGCTACCTACAATGAGCAGTTCTTC

size: NA
J: TRBJ1-3
V: TRBV13
D: NA
CDR3: CATGRRNSGNTIYF
DNA: TGTGCCACGGGTCGTAGGAACTCTGGAAACACCATATATTTT

size: NA
J: TRBJ2-3
V: TRBV7-7
D: NA
CDR3: CASSSSMGADTQYF
DNA: TGTGCTAGCAGCTCCTCGATGGGGGCGGATACGCAGTATTTT

size: NA
J: TRBJ1-4
V: TRBV4-1
D: NA
CDR3: CASSQEASSLGDEKLFF
DNA: TGCGCCAGCAGCCAAGAGGCGTCTTCACTCGGGGATGAAAAACTGTTTTTT

size: NA
J: TRBJ2-5
V: TRBV11-2
D: NA
CDR3: CASSLVRSGQETQYF
DNA: TGTGCCAGCAGCTTAGTGAGGTCCGGCCAAGAGACCCAGTACTTC

size: few
J: TRBJ2-7
V: TRBV5-6
D: NA
CDR3: CASFPWGGGSYEQYF
DNA: TGTGCCAGCTTCCCATGGGGAGGTGGCTCCTACGAGCAGTACTTC

size: NA
J: TRBJ2-3
V: TRBV9
D: NA
CDR3: CASSPMGSSDTQYF
DNA: TGTGCCAGCAGCCCAATGGGGAGTTCGGATACGCAGTATTTT

size: NA
J: TRBJ2-3
V: TRBV11-2
D: TRBD2
CDR3: CASRSLAGGYTQYF
DNA: TGTGCCAGCAGGTCCCTAGCGGGAGGTTATACGCAGTATTTT

size: few
J: TRBJ2-2
V: TRBV7-6
D: NA
CDR3: CASSLVPSGPGELFF
DNA: TGTGCCAGCAGCTTAGTACCAAGCGGGCCCGGGGAGCTGTTTTTT

size: NA
J: TRBJ1-2
V: TRBV6-6
D: NA
CDR3: CASSHITGNYGYTF
DNA: TGTGCCAGCAGTCATATTACAGGGAACTATGGCTACACCTTC

size: NA
J: TRBJ1-2
V: TRBV6-6
D: NA
CDR3: CASSSPGPGGYTF
DNA: TGTGCCAGCAGTTCGCCAGGACCGGGAGGCTACACCTTC

size: NA
J: TRBJ1-1
V: TRBV19
D: NA
CDR3: CASSQEPGDTEAFF
DNA: TGTGCCAGTAGCCAAGAGCCAGGGGACACTGAAGCTTTCTTT

size: NA
J: TRBJ2-1
V: TRBV7-3
D: TRBD1
CDR3: CASRLDRGRDNEQFF
DNA: TGTGCCAGCAGGTTGGACAGGGGGCGCGACAATGAGCAGTTCTTC

size: NA
J: TRBJ1-3
V: TRBV10-1
D: NA
CDR3: CASSENEGSRNTIYF
DNA: TGCGCCAGCAGTGAGAACGAGGGTTCACGAAACACCATATATTTT

size: NA
J: TRBJ1-2
V: TRBV24-1
D: NA
CDR3: CATSDGSGYTF
DNA: TGTGCCACCAGTGATGGGAGTGGCTACACCTTC

size: NA
J: TRBJ2-2
V: TRBV3-1/TRBV3-2
D: NA
CDR3: CASSQARSANTGELFF
DNA: TGTGCCAGCAGCCAGGCTCGGAGCGCGAACACCGGGGAGCTGTTTTTT

size: NA
J: TRBJ2-3
V: TRBV3-1/TRBV3-2
D: TRBD2
CDR3: CASSQDRTSGLSSTDTQYF
DNA: TGTGCCAGCAGCCAAGACCGGACTAGCGGATTATCTAGCACAGATACGCAGTATTTT

size: NA
J: TRBJ2-7
V: TRBV19
D: TRBD1
CDR3: CASSTPGQIYEQYF
DNA: TGTGCCAGTAGTACCCCGGGACAGATATACGAGCAGTACTTC

size: NA
J: TRBJ1-5
V: TRBV24-1
D: NA
CDR3: CATIHPQGNQPQHF
DNA: TGTGCCACCATCCATCCACAGGGCAATCAGCCCCAGCATTTT

size: NA
J: TRBJ2-7
V: TRBV7-6
D: NA
CDR3: CASSQGASGKGEQYF
DNA: TGTGCCAGCAGCCAGGGGGCTAGCGGGAAAGGAGAGCAGTACTTC